The 18 T cell receptor beta chains in this list originate from one sample, sequenced in a study of CD8+CD57+ T cells in acquired aplastic anemia. It was genomic DNA that served as the template for profiling TCR beta VDJ and CDR3. TCRdb ran MiXCR on the reads and lists one entry per CDR3 protein. The sample lists 310,000 or so distinct CDR3 sequences, 45% to 65% occurring once. All sequencing subjects had displayed CD8+CD57+ cell expansion on flow cytometry. Sequencing was performed on sorted CD4+, CD8+, or CD8+CD57+ T cells (not recorded which) from PBMCs. Receptor source: a human donor with aplastic anemia.

The gene calls are TRBV9 and TRBJ2-2, with D possibly matching TRBD1 (5 bases). V lost 0 bases and J 4 bases, leaving 10 bases between the germline ends. The length of the CDR3 is 15 residues. Germline CDR1 SGDLS, CDR2 YYNGEE. The CDR3 DNA reads TGTGCCAGCAGCGTAGTCTCAGGGCGCACCGGGGAGCTGTTTTTT. Protein sequence: CASSVVSGRTGELFF.

V gene TRBV24-1 combines with J gene TRBJ2-1, with D possibly TRBD1 on 6 matching bases. Germline-derived CDR1 and CDR2 are KGHDR and SFDVKD. CDR3 length: 12 amino acids. Trimming pared 4 bases from V and 10 bases from J, leaving 10 bases between. The CDR3: CATSDGQPEQFF. The CDR3 bases are TGTGCCACCAGTGACGGACAGCCGGAGCAGTTCTTC.

In its sample, this clonotype was seen many times. The chain recombines TRBV5-1 with TRBJ1-2; maybe TRBD1 (6 bases). V lost 2 bases to trimming and J lost 0 bases, with 17 bases between them. The CDR3 covers 17 residues. CDR1 and CDR2 from the germline V gene are SGHRS and YFSETQ. The CDR3 DNA follows: TGCGCCAGCAGCTTCTTTGGGGGCGCGTCGTCTAACTATGGCTACACCTTC. This translates into CASSFFGGASSNYGYTF.

V usage is TRBV7-2 and J usage is TRBJ1-5, with D maybe TRBD1 (5 bases). Trimming removed 3 bases at V and 2 bases at J, with 8 bases between. The CDR3 covers 14 residues. CDR1 SGHTA and CDR2 FQGNSA come from the germline V gene. CDR3 nucleotide sequence: TGTGCCAGCAGCTTCAGACAGCGCAATCAGCCCCAGCATTTT. This encodes CASSFRQRNQPQHF.

In this sample, this clonotype turned up a few times. At one boundary the junction diverges from the germline segment, which might be a read error. The CDR3: CASSRPDRLGGF. DNA for the CDR3: TGTGCCAGCAGCCGCCCAGACAGGCTTGGGGGATTC. V usage is TRBV5-5 and J usage is TRBJ2-7, with a tentative D call TRBD1 (6 bases). The CDR3 totals 12 residues. Germline assignment: CDR1 SGHKS and CDR2 YYEKEE (reference sequence).

This clonotype was counted ten times or more. The chain uses TRBV10-2 and TRBJ1-2; D not resolved. This CDR3 is built from 14 residues. Per the germline V gene, CDR1 is WSHSY and CDR2 is SAAADI. V gave up 4 bases and J gave up 7 bases, with 16 bases separating them. The CDR3 nucleotides read TGCGCCAGCAGTGGGGAACAGCGGGTTGGTGGCTACACCTTC. It codes for CASSGEQRVGGYTF.

This clonotype was seen a single time. CDR3 nucleotide sequence: TGTGCCAGCAGTTACTCACGGCAATCCGAAGCTTTCTTT. It translates to CASSYSRQSEAFF. The V and J genes are TRBV6-2 or TRBV6-3 and TRBJ1-1; D uncertain. With 0 bases removed from V and 8 bases from J, the gap between germline ends came to 10 bases. The CDR3 is made up of 13 amino acids. Per the germline V gene, CDR1 is MNHEY and CDR2 is SVGEGT.

This clonotype was seen just once. This rearrangement joins TRBV5-1 to TRBJ1-6; D not certain. From germline, CDR1 is SGHRS and CDR2 YFSETQ. Trimming removed 0 bases at V and 9 bases at J, with 19 bases between. CDR3 length: 17 amino acids. For the CDR3, the DNA is TGCGCCAGCAGCTTGGCCATCTCAGCCCCAGATACTTCACCCCTCCACTTT. It yields the protein CASSLAISAPDTSPLHF.

This clonotype was picked up many times. This rearrangement joins TRBV5-1 to TRBJ1-1; D call uncertain. The CDR3 is made up of 17 amino acids. V lost 0 bases, J lost 1 base, and 16 bases lay in between. The germline CDR1 and CDR2 sequences are SGHRS and YFSETQ. DNA of the CDR3: TGCGCCAGCAGCTTGGGACCGATGATGAAGGGGAACACTGAAGCTTTCTTT. It yields the protein CASSLGPMMKGNTEAFF.

The V call is TRBV24-1, the J call TRBJ2-1; 8 positions match TRBD2. Germline trimming cut 12 bases from V and 6 bases from J; bases unmatched to any gene: 9. The CDR3 totals 13 residues. Germline lookup yields CDR1 KGHDR and CDR2 SFDVKD. The CDR3 here is CAVGGGGGNEQFF. In DNA form, the CDR3 reads TGTGCCGTCGGGGGGGGCGGAGGCAATGAGCAGTTCTTC.

V is TRBV24-1 and J is TRBJ2-2, with D unresolved. The V gene lost 5 bases and the J gene lost 2 bases, with 8 bases spanning the gap. The CDR3 loop spans 14 amino acids. CDR1 KGHDR and CDR2 SFDVKD come from the germline V gene. The CDR3 protein is CATSGRPNTGELFF. The CDR3 coding sequence is TGTGCCACCAGTGGTCGACCCAACACCGGGGAGCTGTTTTTT.

This chain connects TRBV11-2 to TRBJ1-5; TRBD1 is a possible D gene (5 bases). CDR1 is SGHAT, CDR2 FQNNGV, per germline. The length of the CDR3 is 14 residues. The V and J ends lost 4 bases and 5 bases respectively, with 12 bases between them. Written as DNA, the CDR3 is TGTGCCAGCAGCTCGGTCAGGGAGGATCAGCCCCAGCATTTT. It is translated as CASSSVREDQPQHF.

This chain connects TRBV20-1 to TRBJ2-5; D remains unclear. V was shortened by 0 bases and J by 6 bases, with 14 bases between the two germline ends. Germline loops: CDR1 DFQATT, CDR2 SNEGSKA (reference sequence). CDR3 length: 14 amino acids. For the CDR3, the DNA is TGCAGTGCTAGAGAAGAGAGGCTCGTGAAGACCCAGTACTTC. Protein: CSAREERLVKTQYF.

This clonotype was seen repeatedly, ten times or more. This chain connects TRBV29-1 to TRBJ1-2; TRBD1 is a possible D gene (5 bases). CDR3 length: 14 residues. Trimming took off 3 bases at V and 2 bases at J, with 13 bases between the two ends. Germline loops: CDR1 SQVTM, CDR2 ANQGSEA. CDR3 DNA sequence: TGCAGCGTTGAGACCCGGGACGGAAACTATGGCTACACCTTC. As protein: CSVETRDGNYGYTF.

This clonotype was counted only a few times. The chain employs TRBV3-1 and TRBJ2-7; D uncertain. The germline CDR1 and CDR2 sequences are LGHDT and YNNKEL (reference sequence). V was shortened by 2 bases and J by 7 bases, with 6 bases between the two germline ends. This CDR3 region has 11 residues. The CDR3 DNA reads TGTGCCAGCAGCCAAACATGGGAGCAGTACTTC. It yields the protein CASSQTWEQYF.

This clonotype was seen ten or more times. The chain combines TRBV5-1 with TRBJ2-3; no clear D gene. CDR3 length: 15 amino acids. The ends were cut back, 0 bases at V and 4 bases at J, with 12 bases in the middle. The germline CDR1 and CDR2 sequences are SGHRS and YFSETQ. The CDR3 bases are TGCGCCAGCAGCTTGGCCATCTCAGCCCCAGATACGCAGTATTTT. It is translated as CASSLAISAPDTQYF.

Worth noting for this clonotype: The CDR3 end shows no conserved phenylalanine or tryptophan, and so a read error is likely. The rearrangement links TRBV7-3 to TRBJ2-7; D might be TRBD2 (5 bases). V lost 5 bases, J lost 5 bases, and 10 bases lay in between. CDR1 and CDR2 from the germline V gene are SGHTA and FQGTGA. The CDR3 is made up of 12 amino acids. DNA for the CDR3: TGTGCCAGCAGCCCGGGGAGCCACGAGCAGTACCTC. Its protein is CASSPGSHEQYL.

The count of this clonotype is one. The rearrangement uses TRBV10-3 and TRBJ1-2; TRBD1 agrees at 9 bases. V dropped 6 bases and J dropped 3; count of bases not matched to a gene: 8. From germline, CDR1 is ENHRY and CDR2 SYGVKD. CDR3 length equals 15 residues. CDR3 nucleotides: TGTGCCATCAGCGAAGGGACAGGGATCTACTATGGCTACACCTTC. This translates into CAISEGTGIYYGYTF.